This is a list of T cell receptor beta chains from one sample in a study of T cell responses to AZD1222 COVID-19 vaccine. Produced via immunoSEQ multiplex PCR; TCRdb's table is partial and in-frame only. The sample contains about 110,000 clones, under 90% of which appear only once. Material: peripheral blood, obtained on day 0 of AZD1222 vaccination. Source of these receptors: an adult in good health. The CDR3 runs from the conserved cysteine through the conserved F or W. D genes are given only for firm matches.

TRBJ1-2,TRBV6-5,TRBD1,TGTGCCAGCTCCCGGGACAGGGAGGGAGGTGGCTACACCTTC,CASSRDREGGGYTF
TRBJ1-1,TRBV1,.,TGCACCAGCAGCCGCTACCGAGGTAGGGGCACTGAAGCTTTCTTT,CTSSRYRGRGTEAFF
TRBJ1-2,TRBV2,.,TGTGCCAGCAGTGAGGGGGAGGGAGGCTACACCTTC,CASSEGEGGYTF
TRBJ1-6,TRBV7-2,TRBD1,TGTGCCAGCAGCGGAGCGGACAGGAGCTCCTATAATTCACCCCTCCACTTT,CASSGADRSSYNSPLHF
TRBJ2-4,TRBV5-6,TRBD1,TGTGCCAGCAGCCCGACAGGGGTAATGAACATTCAGTACTTC,CASSPTGVMNIQYF
TRBJ1-2,TRBV24-1,.,TGTGCCACCAGTGAATCCGGGACTCCGGGGGGAGGTGGTGGCTACACCTTC,CATSESGTPGGGGGYTF
TRBJ2-3,TRBV5-4,TRBD1,TGTGCCAGCAGCCCCTCAGGGGGCCGCACAGATACGCAGTATTTT,CASSPSGGRTDTQYF
TRBJ1-4,TRBV25-1,TRBD1,TGTGCCAGCAGCGCCGGACAGGCGACTAATGAAAAACTGTTTTTT,CASSAGQATNEKLFF
TRBJ1-1,TRBV7-2,.,TGTGCCAGCAGCTTAGCCCTTGAAGCTTTCTTT,CASSLALEAFF
TRBJ2-3,TRBV9,TRBD2,TGTGCCAGCAGCTTTTATAGCGGGGCGCGAGGTACGCAGTATTTT,CASSFYSGARGTQYF
TRBJ1-1,TRBV10-3,.,TGTGCCATCAGCGCGGGGGCCTCCACTGAAGCTTTCTTT,CAISAGASTEAFF
TRBJ1-1,TRBV7-3,.,TGTGCCAGCAGCTCCCAAGCCCCCATAGCTTTCTTT,CASSSQAPIAFF
TRBJ2-2,TRBV7-9,TRBD2,TGTGCCAGCAGTTTAGCGGGAGTGGGCACCGGGGAGCTGTTTTTT,CASSLAGVGTGELFF
TRBJ2-6,TRBV23-1,.,TGCGCCAGCAGTCAATCGGGAATCCGGGATTCGAGCCCTTCTCTGGCTTTC,CASSQSGIRDSSPSLAF
TRBJ2-2,TRBV3-1/TRBV3-2,TRBD2,TGTGCCAGCAGCCTGAGGATAGGCGGGGGGGCCGGGGAGCTGTTTTTT,CASSLRIGGGAGELFF
TRBJ1-5,TRBV28,.,TGTGCCAGCAGTCCCCCCCAGGCCCCTAATCAGCCCCAGCATTTT,CASSPPQAPNQPQHF
TRBJ2-7,TRBV5-1,.,TGCGCCAGCAGCTTTTCTCCCCGGGGCCAGTCCGCCTACGAGCAGTACTTC,CASSFSPRGQSAYEQYF
TRBJ2-5,TRBV29-1,.,TGCAGCGTCCAAACCAGGGCGGGCGAGACCCAGTACTTC,CSVQTRAGETQYF
TRBJ2-7,TRBV3-1/TRBV3-2,.,TGTGCCAGCAGCCTAGACTACGAGCAGTACTTC,CASSLDYEQYF
TRBJ1-2,TRBV10-3,.,TGTGCCATCAGTCAACAGGGCAGCCACTATGGCTACACCTTC,CAISQQGSHYGYTF
TRBJ2-5,TRBV30,.,TGTGCCTGGAGCCCCCCAGGGGAGACCCAGTACTTC,CAWSPPGETQYF
TRBJ2-1,TRBV4-1,.,TGCGCCAGCAGCCACACCGTTCGGGAGACGGCGGCACTACACAATGAGCAGTTCTTC,CASSHTVRETAALHNEQFF
TRBJ2-3,TRBV19,.,TGTGCCAGTAGTATGGGTGGGACGCAGTATTTT,CASSMGGTQYF
TRBJ1-4,TRBV25-1,.,TGTGCCAGTCGCGCGGGGGAAAAACTGTTTTTT,CASRAGEKLFF
TRBJ1-1,TRBV19,.,TGTGCCAGTAGTCCCCTCGGGGTATTCCAAGCTTTCTTT,CASSPLGVFQAFF
TRBJ2-1,TRBV28,.,TGTGCCAGCACCTCTTCGGGCAGCCCCGACTCCTACAATGAGCAGTTCTTC,CASTSSGSPDSYNEQFF
TRBJ1-5,TRBV3-1/TRBV3-2,.,TGTGCCAGCAGCCAAGGCAATCAGCCCCAGCATTTT,CASSQGNQPQHF